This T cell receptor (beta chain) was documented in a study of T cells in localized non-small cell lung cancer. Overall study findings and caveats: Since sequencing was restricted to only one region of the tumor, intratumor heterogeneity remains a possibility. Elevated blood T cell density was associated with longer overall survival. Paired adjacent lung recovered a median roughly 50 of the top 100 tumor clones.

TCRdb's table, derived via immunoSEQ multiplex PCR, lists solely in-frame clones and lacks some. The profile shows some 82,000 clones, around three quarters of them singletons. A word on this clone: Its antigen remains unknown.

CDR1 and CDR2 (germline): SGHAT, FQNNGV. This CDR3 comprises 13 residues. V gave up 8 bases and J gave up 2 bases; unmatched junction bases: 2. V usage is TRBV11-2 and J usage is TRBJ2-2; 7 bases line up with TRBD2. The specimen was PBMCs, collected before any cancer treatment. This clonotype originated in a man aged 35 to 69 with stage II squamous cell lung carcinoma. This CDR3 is CASGTTNTGELFF. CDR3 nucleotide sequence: TGTGCCAGCGGGACTACCAACACCGGGGAGCTGTTTTTT. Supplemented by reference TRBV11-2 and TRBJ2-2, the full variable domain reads EAGVAQSPRYKIIEKRQSVAFWCNPISGHATLYWYQQILGQGPKLLIQFQNNGVVDDSQLPKDRFSAERLKGVDSTLKIQPAKLEDSAVYLCASGTTNTGELFFGEGSRLTVL.